This is a list of T cell receptor beta chains from one sample in a study of cytomegalovirus exposure and HLA in healthy donors. Clones were sequenced by immunoSEQ multiplex PCR, and TCRdb holds only the in-frame ones, with some missing. The sample lists about 210,000 clones, about 83% occurring once. Specimen: PBMCs. Source of these receptors: a woman aged 50 to 65 in good health and CMV-seropositive. The CDR3 runs from the conserved cysteine through the conserved F or W. Fields, in order: clone size, J gene, D gene, V gene, CDR3 protein, CDR3 DNA. D genes are given only for firm matches. Clone size is given for some rows only: seen once, a few or many times, or a class if the clone is expanded.

.	TRBJ2-5	.	TRBV2	CASSGQGRGETQYF	TGTGCCAGCAGTGGACAGGGGAGGGGAGAGACCCAGTACTTC
few	TRBJ1-2	TRBD1	TRBV2	CASSVETGIGYTF	TGTGCCAGCAGTGTTGAGACAGGGATCGGCTACACCTTC
.	TRBJ2-2	TRBD2	TRBV19	CASSLLAGVTGELFF	TGTGCCAGTAGTCTACTAGCGGGGGTCACCGGGGAGCTGTTTTTT
.	TRBJ1-2	TRBD1	TRBV2	CASSDGGPGGHGYTF	TGTGCCAGCAGTGACGGAGGCCCAGGGGGACATGGCTACACCTTC
.	TRBJ2-1	TRBD2	TRBV5-6	CASNSGGALLNEQFF	TGTGCCAGCAATAGCGGGGGGGCCCTTTTAAATGAGCAGTTCTTC
.	TRBJ1-1	.	TRBV7-6	CASSFGGQRTEAFF	TGTGCCAGCAGCTTCGGGGGGCAGCGCACTGAAGCTTTCTTT
.	TRBJ2-3	.	TRBV30	CAWSWKGVGDTQYF	TGTGCCTGGAGTTGGAAGGGGGTCGGGGATACGCAGTATTTT
.	TRBJ2-1	.	TRBV4-2	CASSQAGRDSSYNEQFF	TGTGCCAGCAGCCAAGCCGGCAGGGATAGCTCCTACAATGAGCAGTTCTTC
.	TRBJ2-3	TRBD2	TRBV19	CASSIWGGGDTQYF	TGTGCCAGTAGTATTTGGGGGGGAGGAGATACGCAGTATTTT
.	TRBJ2-4	.	TRBV18	CASSPPVRAGDIQYF	TGTGCCAGCTCACCACCGGTTAGGGCGGGTGACATTCAGTACTTC
.	TRBJ1-6	.	TRBV7-2	CASTRLYGRHAYNSPLHF	TGTGCCAGCACCCGACTTTACGGGAGACACGCCTATAATTCACCCCTCCACTTT
.	TRBJ2-5	TRBD2	TRBV9	CASSEGRPGLASETQYF	TGTGCCAGCAGCGAGGGAAGACCGGGACTAGCGTCGGAGACCCAGTACTTC
.	TRBJ2-5	TRBD2	TRBV7-3	CASSTSSGPQETQYF	TGTGCCAGCAGCACGTCTAGCGGGCCCCAAGAGACCCAGTACTTC
once	TRBJ2-1	.	TRBV30	CAWSSGQSYNEQFF	TGTGCCTGGAGCTCCGGACAGTCCTACAATGAGCAGTTCTTC
.	TRBJ1-2	TRBD1	TRBV7-3	CASSLSRGQYGYTF	TGTGCCAGCAGCTTAAGCAGGGGGCAGTATGGCTACACCTTC
once	TRBJ2-1	TRBD2	TRBV2	CASKDSGGANEQFF	TGTGCCAGCAAGGATAGCGGGGGGGCGAATGAGCAGTTCTTC
.	TRBJ2-7	.	TRBV9	CASSVGHGSYEQYF	TGTGCCAGCAGCGTAGGTCACGGGTCCTACGAGCAGTACTTC
.	TRBJ2-3	TRBD2	TRBV9	CASSVVPGRQGTQYF	TGTGCCAGCAGCGTAGTCCCCGGGAGGCAAGGTACGCAGTATTTT
few	TRBJ1-4	TRBD1	TRBV7-9	CASSRLMSSGTGNEKLFF	TGTGCCAGCAGCCGCCTGATGAGCTCCGGGACAGGGAACGAAAAACTGTTTTTT
few	TRBJ1-4	.	TRBV4-3	CASSQDHVEGSSEKLFF	TGCGCCAGCAGCCAAGATCATGTTGAGGGTAGTAGTGAAAAACTGTTTTTT
.	TRBJ1-1	.	TRBV5-4	CASSTRGETEAFF	TGTGCCAGCAGCACCAGGGGAGAAACTGAAGCTTTCTTT
few	TRBJ2-7	.	TRBV5-1	CASAIDFYEQYF	TGCGCCAGCGCCATCGACTTTTACGAGCAGTACTTC
.	TRBJ2-7	.	TRBV7-8	CASRPGTLSYEQYF	TGTGCCAGCAGACCCGGGACACTATCCTACGAGCAGTACTTC
once	TRBJ1-1	.	TRBV28	CASTLAGVLNTEAFF	TGTGCCAGCACCTTAGCCGGGGTTTTGAACACTGAAGCTTTCTTT
once	TRBJ2-1	.	TRBV11-3	CASSPSPDSYNEQFF	TGTGCCAGCAGCCCGAGCCCGGACAGCTACAATGAGCAGTTCTTC
.	TRBJ1-2	TRBD1	TRBV6-5	CASSLDRGYGYTF	TGTGCCAGCAGTTTAGACAGGGGGTATGGCTACACCTTC
.	TRBJ2-7	TRBD2	TRBV7-9	CASSPREGPELYEQYF	TGTGCCAGCAGCCCAAGGGAGGGGCCCGAACTCTACGAGCAGTACTTC
.	TRBJ2-1	.	TRBV5-1	CASSLARAGSYEQFF	TGCGCCAGCAGCTTGGCTCGGGCAGGGTCATATGAGCAGTTCTTC
.	TRBJ1-2	TRBD1	TRBV5-1	CASRLSGQANGYTF	TGCGCCAGCAGACTATCAGGACAGGCCAATGGCTACACCTTC
.	TRBJ2-3	TRBD2	TRBV6-5	CASTSGGTDTQYF	TGTGCCAGCACCAGCGGGGGTACAGATACGCAGTATTTT
.	TRBJ1-4	.	TRBV7-7	CASSQGHPQTNEKLFF	TGTGCCAGCAGCCAAGGACACCCTCAGACTAATGAAAAACTGTTTTTT
.	TRBJ1-2	.	TRBV2	CASSEEGFSYGYTF	TGTGCCAGCAGTGAGGAGGGATTCTCCTATGGCTACACCTTC
.	TRBJ2-7	.	TRBV19	CASSPFQGQPHYEQYF	TGTGCCAGTAGCCCATTCCAGGGGCAGCCCCACTACGAGCAGTACTTC
.	TRBJ2-7	.	TRBV28	CASSRDIREQYF	TGTGCCAGCAGCAGGGATATTCGCGAGCAGTACTTC
.	TRBJ1-2	.	TRBV29-1	CSARTPGGGYTF	TGCAGCGCACGGACACCCGGGGGAGGCTACACCTTC
once	TRBJ2-3	TRBD1	TRBV18	CASSPTGDGTDTQYF	TGTGCCAGCTCACCGACAGGGGATGGCACAGATACGCAGTATTTT
.	TRBJ1-2	.	TRBV7-3	CASSLSPGYGYTF	TGTGCCAGCAGCTTAAGTCCAGGCTATGGCTACACCTTC
.	TRBJ2-5	.	TRBV7-2	CASSSEGGRETQYF	TGTGCCAGCAGCTCAGAGGGGGGGCGGGAGACCCAGTACTTC
once	TRBJ1-2	.	TRBV5-4	CASSLASGGNYGYTF	TGTGCCAGCAGCTTGGCCTCCGGAGGTAACTATGGCTACACCTTC
.	TRBJ2-7	TRBD1	TRBV2	CASSTDRDNEQYF	TGTGCCAGCAGTACCGACAGGGATAACGAGCAGTACTTC
.	TRBJ2-7	.	TRBV7-8	CASSPDRTYEQYF	TGTGCCAGCAGCCCAGACAGGACCTACGAGCAGTACTTC
.	TRBJ1-1	.	TRBV18	CASSPRTATEAFF	TGTGCCAGCTCACCACGGACTGCCACTGAAGCTTTCTTT